This T cell receptor (beta chain) derives from a study of draining lymph node invasion in breast cancer. Points from the study as a whole: Some of the 100 largest tumor clones were found in nodes. Same TCR in Treg and Tconv subsets: suggestive, not proof, of shared origin. Roughly 13-25% of Treg TCRs per tissue were shared with Tconvs, suggesting peripheral Treg induction.

This CDR3 contains 17 residues. Deletions cut 4 bases from V and 3 bases from J, with 22 bases between. CDR1 and CDR2 (germline): SGHRS, YFSETQ. Of note for this clonotype: As yet, its antigen is unknown.

Sorting for CD4+ CD45RA- CD25high cells yielded memory regulatory T cells. T cells were pre-enriched with a Pan T Cell isolation kit before staining and sorting. TCRdb reprocessed the bulk RNA-seq reads via MiXCR and lists one record per CDR3 protein. The repertoire holds approximately 1,200 distinct CDR3 sequences, with around 60% as singletons. Sequences were obtained from sorted memory Tregs from a lymph node. The chain combines TRBV5-1 with TRBJ1-1, with a tentative D call TRBD1 (6 bases). The source is a female donor with luminal breast cancer. The CDR3 sequence: CASSQGQLGSTYTEAFF. The CDR3 nucleotides read TGCGCCAGCAGCCAAGGACAGCTAGGGTCGACGTACACTGAAGCTTTCTTT.